This TCR beta chain was recorded in a study of T cell responses to AZD1222 COVID-19 vaccine. The CDR3 spans 14 residues. The germline V and J ends were trimmed by 2 bases and 1 base, with 9 bases remaining between them. The germline V gene has CDR1 SGDLS and CDR2 YYNGEE. The study's findings and limits: With two AZD1222 doses given, Spike-specific TCR breadth and depth both rose. Targeting of unmutated variant regions was reportedly seen in nearly half of spike-specific TCRs. Repertoires were sampled only after the peak T cell response.

About this clone itself: What it binds is not known.

Profiling relied on immunoSEQ multiplex PCR, and the TCRdb table lists in-frame clones only, not all of them. The sample holds over 110,000 clones, approximately 90% seen once. The chain couples TRBV9 to TRBJ1-1; no reliable D call. This receptor was identified in an adult in good health. Here the sequenced sample was peripheral blood, taken on day 0 of AZD1222 vaccination. CDR3 protein: CASSVGRPNTEAFF. For the CDR3, the DNA is TGTGCCAGCAGCGTTGGGCGTCCGAACACTGAAGCTTTCTTT. The whole variable domain, filled in from reference TRBV9 and TRBJ1-1, reads DSGVTQTPKHLITATGQRVTLRCSPRSGDLSVYWYQQSLDQGLQFLIQYYNGEERAKGNILERFSAQQFPDLHSELNLSSLELGDSALYFCASSVGRPNTEAFFGQGTRLTVV.